These 27 T cell receptor beta chains were sequenced from one sample in a study of T cells in women clearing cervical HPV infection. The repertoire was sequenced with immunoSEQ multiplex PCR; TCRdb's copy has only in-frame clones and lacks some. Its table records roughly 12,000 clones. The sequenced sample consisted of blood buffy coat. Receptors were obtained from a woman aged 18 to 75 with a cervical HPV16 infection that either progressed to CIN3+ or cleared (not recorded which).

Note on this clone: The read comes to an end 3 residues before the CDR3 does, leaving the germline J gene to fill in the end. This rearrangement joins TRBV13 to TRBJ2-3; 8 bases align to TRBD2. The V segment lost 5 bases and the J segment 4 bases; nucleotides outside the gene matches: 14. Germline assignment: CDR1 PRHDT and CDR2 FYEKMQ (reference sequence). The CDR3 runs 17 residues. The CDR3 reads CASSLRRSGGRPDTQYF. Incomplete CDR3 DNA: TGTGCCAGCAGCCTTCGAAGGAGCGGGGGTCGACCAGATACG.

Of note for this clone: From the germline J gene comes the end of the CDR3, since the read stops 3 residues before it. V usage is TRBV7-3 and J usage is TRBJ2-2; no reliable D call. The V gene's germline CDR1 is SGHTA and CDR2 FQGTGA. Between the trimmed V and J ends, which lost 4 bases and 2 bases, there was a span of 8 bases. This CDR3 has 14 residues. CDR3 loop: CASSSKTNTGELFF. The DNA read from the CDR3 is TGTGCCAGCAGCTCGAAAACTAACACCGGGGAG.

About this clone: The read terminates 3 residues before the CDR3 end, so the remaining end is supplied by the germline J gene. The rearrangement links TRBV11-2 to TRBJ2-5, with 7 bases that match TRBD1. Germline V CDR1 and CDR2: SGHAT, FQNNGV. This CDR3 is 15 amino acids long. V lost 6 bases, J lost 7 bases, and 14 bases stayed unmatched. The CDR3 reads CASRLGTDPGGTQYF. Partial CDR3 DNA: TGTGCCAGCAGACTAGGGACAGACCCTGGAGGGACC. Variable domain in full (rest from reference TRBV11-2 and TRBJ2-5): EAGVAQSPRYKIIEKRQSVAFWCNPISGHATLYWYQQILGQGPKLLIQFQNNGVVDDSQLPKDRFSAERLKGVDSTLKIQPAKLEDSAVYLCASRLGTDPGGTQYFGPGTRLLVL.

About this clone: The read ends 3 residues early relative to the CDR3; the germline J gene fills the gap. The gene calls are TRBV4-1 and TRBJ1-5; 7 bases fit TRBD1. V shed 1 base and J 3 bases; nucleotides not matched to a gene: 3. The CDR3 runs to 15 residues. Germline CDR1 and CDR2: MGHRA and YSYEKL. This CDR3 is CASSQGGTVNQPQHF. Partial CDR3 DNA: TGCGCCAGCAGCCAAGGTGGGACAGTCAATCAGCCC.

This clone is medium-sized by frequency. Read sequence stops 3 residues before the CDR3 end, and the germline J gene provides the missing end. The rearrangement uses TRBV5-1 and TRBJ1-3; TRBD1 matches 7 bases. V lost 2 bases, J lost 8 bases, and 7 bases stayed unmatched. This CDR3 is built from 14 residues. Germline-derived CDR1 and CDR2 are SGHRS and YFSETQ. The DNA read from the CDR3 is TGCGCCAGCAGCTTTCAGGGGGTCTGGGACACC. It specifies CASSFQGVWDT. The full CDR3 is CASSFQGVWDTIYF.

Turning to this clone: The CDR3 end lies 3 residues beyond the end of the read and is filled in from the germline J gene. The chain employs TRBV20-1 and TRBJ1-1, with 7 bases lining up with TRBD1. The CDR3 sequence is 13 residues long. Trimming removed 3 bases from V and 7 bases from J; junction bases left unmatched: 8. Germline assignment: CDR1 DFQATT and CDR2 SNEGSKA (reference sequence). CDR3: CSARSGTEIEAFF. The DNA read from the CDR3 is TGCAGTGCTAGGTCCGGGACAGAGATTGAA.

About this clone: With the read ending 3 residues before the CDR3 end, the germline J gene is used to fill in that end. The rearrangement joins TRBV30 to TRBJ2-5; D is uncertain. The germline CDR1 and CDR2 sequences are GTSNPN and SVGIG (reference sequence). Trimming stripped 2 bases from V and 1 base from J, with 17 bases between. The CDR3 sequence is 16 residues long. CDR3 DNA (partial): TGTGCCTGGAGTACTACTGGTGGATCGATCCAAGAGACC. It yields the protein CAWSTTGGSIQET. The whole CDR3 region reads CAWSTTGGSIQETQYF.

CDR3 residues: CASSLGDRGHEQYF. Incomplete CDR3 DNA: TGTGCCAGCAGCTTAGGGGACAGGGGACACGAG. The V gene is TRBV11-2, the J gene TRBJ2-7, with 10 bases aligning to TRBD1. The CDR3 is cut off 3 residues early in the read; its end comes from the germline J gene. The CDR3 contains 14 residues. Trimming removed 1 base from V and 5 bases from J; junction bases left unmatched: 2. CDR1 and CDR2 (germline): SGHAT, FQNNGV.

Turning to this clone: The CDR3 end lies 3 residues beyond the end of the read and is filled in from the germline J gene. The chain combines TRBV2 with TRBJ1-5; a weak D match, TRBD1 (5 bases). Trimming stripped 5 bases from V and 6 bases from J, with 11 bases between. This CDR3 comprises 13 residues. The germline V gene encodes CDR1 SNHLY and CDR2 FYNNEI. This CDR3 is CASSLKGSQPQHF. The DNA read from the CDR3 is TGTGCCAGCAGTTTGAAGGGGAGTCAGCCC.

Details on this clone: With the read ending 3 residues before the CDR3 end, the germline J gene is used to fill in that end. The chain is built from TRBV9 and TRBJ2-1; 8 nucleotides line up with TRBD2. With V trimmed by 0 bases and J by 5 bases, 4 bases remained unmatched. Germline V gene lookup returns CDR1 SGDLS and CDR2 YYNGEE. This CDR3 is 15 amino acids long. CDR3 amino acids: CASSVDGGGHNEQFF. CDR3 DNA, as far as it was read: TGTGCCAGCAGCGTAGATGGCGGGGGGCACAATGAG.

Regarding this clone: The read finishes 3 residues shy of the CDR3 end, and the germline J gene is used to complete it. V and J are TRBV12-3 or TRBV12-4 and TRBJ2-3; D is possibly TRBD2 (5 bases). The CDR3 loop spans 16 amino acids. Trimming removed 4 bases at V and 0 bases at J, with 14 bases between. The DNA read from the CDR3 is TGTGCCAGCAGTTCCCTCCGGCTAGCTAGCACAGATACG. It translates to CASSSLRLASTDT. The whole CDR3 protein is CASSSLRLASTDTQYF.

Concerning this clone itself: The read falls 3 residues short of the CDR3 end, and the missing part is taken from the germline J gene. V is TRBV30 and J is TRBJ1-1; D may be TRBD1 (6 bases). This CDR3 is 13 amino acids long. Per the germline V gene, CDR1 is GTSNPN and CDR2 is SVGIG (reference sequence). Trimming stripped 1 base from V and 2 bases from J, with 8 bases between. The CDR3 spells CAWSAGHNTEAFF. CDR3 bases read: TGTGCCTGGAGTGCGGGACATAACACTGAA. Drawing the rest from reference TRBV30 and TRBJ1-1, the complete variable domain is SQTIHQWPATLVQPVGSPLSLECTVEGTSNPNLYWYRQAAGRGLQLLFYSVGIGQISSEVPQNLSASRPQDRQFILSSKKLLLSDSGFYLCAWSAGHNTEAFFGQGTRLTVV.

In the case of this clone: The read stops 3 residues short of the end of the CDR3; the missing end is completed from the germline J gene. J is TRBJ2-1 and V is TRBV20-1; D is undetermined. In germline, CDR1 is DFQATT, CDR2 SNEGSKA (reference sequence). The CDR3 covers 11 residues. V was cut by 0 bases and J by 9 bases, with 6 bases left in between. The CDR3 region is CSARDHSEQFF. The CDR3 bases that were read are TGCAGTGCTAGAGATCATAGTGAG.

Notes on this clone: Coverage ceases 3 residues before the CDR3 finishes, and the germline J gene fills in the end. The V gene is TRBV5-1, the J gene TRBJ2-7, with D unresolved. Germline-derived CDR1 and CDR2 are SGHRS and YFSETQ. The CDR3 length is 12 residues. Deletions cut 3 bases from V and 1 base from J, with 5 bases between. The sequenced CDR3 bases are TGCGCCAGCAGCTCGGGTTCCTACGAG. Its protein is CASSSGSYE. The CDR3 as a whole reads CASSSGSYEQYF. The full variable domain, with the rest looked up from reference TRBV5-1 and TRBJ2-7, is KAGVTQTPRYLIKTRGQQVTLSCSPISGHRSVSWYQQTPGQGLQFLFEYFSETQRNKGNFPGRFSGRQFSNSRSEMNVSTLELGDSALYLCASSSGSYEQYFGPGTRLTVT.

Concerning this clone: With the read ending 3 residues before the CDR3 end, the germline J gene is used to fill in that end. V gene TRBV28 combines with J gene TRBJ1-2, with TRBD1 as a possible D gene (5 bases). In germline, CDR1 is MDHEN, CDR2 SYDVKM. The length of the CDR3 is 15 residues. Trimming cost V 4 bases and J 0 bases, with 12 bases left between them. The CDR3 loop is CASSSAGATNYGYTF. Incomplete CDR3 DNA: TGTGCCAGCAGTTCCGCTGGGGCCACTAACTATGGC.

As concerns this clone: The CDR3 end is not reached by the read, which stops 3 residues before it; the germline J gene fills it in. The V gene is TRBV5-1, the J gene TRBJ1-6; the D gene is possibly TRBD1 (6 bases). Per germline, CDR1 SGHRS and CDR2 YFSETQ. CDR3 size: 15 residues. V lost 4 bases and J lost 5, with 13 bases in between. The part of the CDR3 DNA that was read is TGCGCCAGCAGCCCCCGGGACACTAATAATTCACCC. It encodes CASSPRDTNNSP. The entire CDR3 reads CASSPRDTNNSPLHF. Using reference TRBV5-1 and TRBJ1-6 for the parts outside the CDR3, the full variable domain is KAGVTQTPRYLIKTRGQQVTLSCSPISGHRSVSWYQQTPGQGLQFLFEYFSETQRNKGNFPGRFSGRQFSNSRSEMNVSTLELGDSALYLCASSPRDTNNSPLHFGNGTRLTVT.

About this clone itself: The CDR3 goes on 3 residues after the read ends, and that part is filled in from the germline J gene. The chain uses TRBV7-9 and TRBJ2-7; no reliable D call. CDR1 and CDR2 (germline): SEHNR, FQNEAQ (reference sequence). This CDR3 contains 12 residues. The V and J ends lost 5 bases and 3 bases respectively, with 8 bases between them. The covered CDR3 bases are TGTGCCAGCAGCGTCAAGGTCTACGAG. Translated, it gives CASSVKVYE. The entire CDR3 protein reads CASSVKVYEQYF.

Comments on this clone: The read is 3 residues too short to cover the CDR3 end, so that end is filled in from the germline J gene. The rearrangement joins TRBV5-1 to TRBJ2-3; tentative D call: TRBD2 (6 bases). Germline CDR1 reads SGHRS; CDR2 reads YFSETQ. The V and J ends lost 4 bases and 6 bases respectively, with 12 bases between them. The CDR3 loop spans 13 amino acids. The CDR3 bases that were read are TGCGCCAGCAGCCTCGCGGGGAGGGATACG. It codes for CASSLAGRDT. The CDR3 as a whole reads CASSLAGRDTQYF.

Comments on this clone: Coverage ceases 3 residues before the CDR3 finishes, and the germline J gene fills in the end. The chain recombines TRBV5-4 with TRBJ2-5, with a tentative D call TRBD1 (6 bases). The germline V gene has CDR1 SGHNT and CDR2 YYREEE (reference sequence). The CDR3 sequence is 15 residues long. Trimming shortened V by 4 bases and J by 1 base, and 14 bases separated the two germline ends. CDR3 region: CASSSIQGRQETQYF. Partial CDR3 DNA: TGTGCCAGCAGCAGCATACAGGGTCGCCAAGAGACC.

Of note for this clone: The CDR3 is cut off 3 residues early in the read; its end comes from the germline J gene. V gene TRBV20-1 combines with J gene TRBJ2-1; 9 nucleotides agree with TRBD2. Germline lookup yields CDR1 DFQATT and CDR2 SNEGSKA (reference sequence). V lost 6 bases and J lost 5; bases outside the gene matches: 8. This CDR3 is built from 14 residues. The CDR3 loop is CSALSGGSHNEQFF. The covered CDR3 bases are TGCAGTGCCCTTAGCGGGGGCTCTCACAATGAG.

With regard to this clone: From the germline J gene comes the end of the CDR3, since the read stops 3 residues before it. The chain has TRBV11-2 and TRBJ2-7; TRBD2 might be the D (5 bases). The CDR3 runs 14 residues. CDR1 and CDR2 (germline): SGHAT, FQNNGV. V was trimmed by 5 bases and J by 5 bases, leaving 16 bases between them. The CDR3 bases that were read are TGTGCCAGCAGCAACGGAGGCGGGCTTAACGAG. The encoded protein is CASSNGGGLNE. The complete CDR3 sequence is CASSNGGGLNEQYF. Filled out from reference TRBV11-2 and TRBJ2-7, the complete variable domain reads EAGVAQSPRYKIIEKRQSVAFWCNPISGHATLYWYQQILGQGPKLLIQFQNNGVVDDSQLPKDRFSAERLKGVDSTLKIQPAKLEDSAVYLCASSNGGGLNEQYFGPGTRLTVT.

On this clone itself: The read terminates 3 residues before the CDR3 end, so the remaining end is supplied by the germline J gene. This chain uses TRBV18 with TRBJ1-2; D might be TRBD1 (5 bases). CDR3 size: 17 residues. Germline V gene sequence: CDR1 KGHSH, CDR2 LQKENI. The CDR3 sequence is CASSPLASGGSSYDYTF. The sequenced part of the CDR3 DNA is TGTGCCAGCTCACCACTGGCTAGCGGGGGTAGCTCCTACGAC.

On this clone: With the read ending 3 residues before the CDR3 end, the germline J gene is used to fill in that end. This chain uses TRBV19 with TRBJ2-1; TRBD2 agrees at 11 bases. V lost 5 bases to trimming and J lost 7 bases; unmatched junction nucleotides: 10. In germline, CDR1 is LNHDA, CDR2 SQIVND (reference sequence). This CDR3 is 16 amino acids long. The CDR3 loop is CASSVLAGGVGNEQFF. The covered CDR3 bases are TGTGCCAGTAGTGTGCTAGCGGGGGGCGTAGGGAATGAG.

As concerns this clone: Sequencing ends 3 residues short of the CDR3 end; the germline J gene provides the rest. The chain recombines TRBV12-3 or TRBV12-4 with TRBJ1-1; no clear D gene. Trimming shortened V by 6 bases and J by 0 bases, and 5 bases separated the two germline ends. The CDR3 consists of 12 residues. CDR3 sequence: CASSPMNTEAFF. The DNA read from the CDR3 is TGTGCCAGCAGCCCTATGAACACTGAA.

With regard to this clone: The read finishes 3 residues shy of the CDR3 end, and the germline J gene is used to complete it. The chain employs TRBV10-2 and TRBJ1-2, with unresolved D. The CDR3 length is 11 residues. V was pared by 4 bases and J by 5 bases, with 5 bases between. Germline V gives CDR1 WSHSY, CDR2 SAAADI. This chain's CDR3 is CASSAQYGYTF. The CDR3 bases that were read are TGCGCCAGCAGTGCACAGTATGGC.

A note on this clone: The read stops 3 residues short of the end of the CDR3; the missing end is completed from the germline J gene. Other DNA sequences in the sample encode the same CDR3. The chain has TRBV7-3 and TRBJ1-1; D unclear. Trimming shortened V by 2 bases and J by 3 bases, and 7 bases separated the two germline ends. The germline gives CDR1 SGHTA, CDR2 FQGTGA. The CDR3 contains 13 residues. The CDR3 bases that were read are TGTGCCAGCAGCTTAGACACATACACTGAA. It specifies CASSLDTYTE. The whole CDR3 reads CASSLDTYTEAFF.

As to this clone: The CDR3 end lies 3 residues beyond the end of the read and is filled in from the germline J gene. The genes are TRBV2 and TRBJ1-5; the D gene is possibly TRBD1 (6 bases). V lost 4 bases and J lost 6, with 19 bases in between. The V gene's germline CDR1 is SNHLY and CDR2 FYNNEI. The CDR3 runs to 16 residues. CDR3 residues: CASSGAATGDGQPQHF. The sequenced CDR3 bases are TGTGCCAGCAGTGGAGCCGCGACAGGAGACGGTCAGCCC.